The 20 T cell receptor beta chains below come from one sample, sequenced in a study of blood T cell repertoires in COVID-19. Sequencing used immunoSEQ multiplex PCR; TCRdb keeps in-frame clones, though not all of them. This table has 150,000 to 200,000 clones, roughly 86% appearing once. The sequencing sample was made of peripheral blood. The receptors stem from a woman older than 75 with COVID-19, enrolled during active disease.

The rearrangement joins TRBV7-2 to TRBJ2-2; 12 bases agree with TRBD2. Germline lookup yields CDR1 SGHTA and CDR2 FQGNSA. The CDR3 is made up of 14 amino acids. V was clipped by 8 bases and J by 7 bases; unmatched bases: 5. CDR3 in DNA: TGTGCCAGCGGACTAGCGGGGATACTCGGGGAGCTGTTTTTT. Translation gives CASGLAGILGELFF.

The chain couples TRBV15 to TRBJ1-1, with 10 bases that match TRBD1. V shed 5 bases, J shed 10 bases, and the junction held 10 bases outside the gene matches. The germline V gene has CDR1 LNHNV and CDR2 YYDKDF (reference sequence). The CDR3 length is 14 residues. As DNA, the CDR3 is TGTGCCACCAGCCTGGGACAGGGGCTTATTAGAGCTTTCTTT. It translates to CATSLGQGLIRAFF.

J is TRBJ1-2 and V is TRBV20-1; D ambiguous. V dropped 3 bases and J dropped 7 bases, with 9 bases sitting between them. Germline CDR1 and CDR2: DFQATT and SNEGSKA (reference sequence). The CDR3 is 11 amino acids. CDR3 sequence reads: CSASSRRGYTF. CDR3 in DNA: TGCAGTGCTAGCAGCAGGCGTGGCTACACCTTC.

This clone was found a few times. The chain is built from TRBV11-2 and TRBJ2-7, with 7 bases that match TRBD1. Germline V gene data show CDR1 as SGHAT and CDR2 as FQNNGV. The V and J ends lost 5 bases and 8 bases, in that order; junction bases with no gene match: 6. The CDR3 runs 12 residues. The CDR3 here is CASSLRQGKQYF. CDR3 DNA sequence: TGTGCCAGCAGCCTCCGACAGGGAAAGCAGTACTTC. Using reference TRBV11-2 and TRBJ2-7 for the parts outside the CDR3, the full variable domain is EAGVAQSPRYKIIEKRQSVAFWCNPISGHATLYWYQQILGQGPKLLIQFQNNGVVDDSQLPKDRFSAERLKGVDSTLKIQPAKLEDSAVYLCASSLRQGKQYFGPGTRLTVT.

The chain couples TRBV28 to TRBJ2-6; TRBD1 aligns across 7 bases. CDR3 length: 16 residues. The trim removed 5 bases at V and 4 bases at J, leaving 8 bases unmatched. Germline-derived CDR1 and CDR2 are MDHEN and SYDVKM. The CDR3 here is CASSAVTGYGANVLTF. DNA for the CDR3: TGTGCCAGCAGTGCCGTGACAGGGTACGGGGCCAACGTCCTGACTTTC.

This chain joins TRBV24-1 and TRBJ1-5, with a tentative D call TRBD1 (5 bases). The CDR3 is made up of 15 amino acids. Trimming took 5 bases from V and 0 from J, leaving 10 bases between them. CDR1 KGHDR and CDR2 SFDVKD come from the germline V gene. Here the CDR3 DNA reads TGTGCCACCAGTGCGGGGGGTTTTAGCAATCAGCCCCAGCATTTT. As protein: CATSAGGFSNQPQHF.

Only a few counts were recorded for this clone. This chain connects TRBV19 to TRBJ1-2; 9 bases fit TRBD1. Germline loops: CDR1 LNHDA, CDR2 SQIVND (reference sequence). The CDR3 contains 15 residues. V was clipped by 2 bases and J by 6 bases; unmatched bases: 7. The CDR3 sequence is CASSIYGTGIDGYTF. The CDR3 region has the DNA TGTGCCAGTAGTATATATGGGACAGGGATCGATGGCTACACCTTC.

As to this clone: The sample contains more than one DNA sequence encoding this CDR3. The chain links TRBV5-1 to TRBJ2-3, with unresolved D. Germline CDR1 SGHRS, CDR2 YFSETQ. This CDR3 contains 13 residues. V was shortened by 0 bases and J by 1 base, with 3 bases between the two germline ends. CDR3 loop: CASSLVGTDTQYF. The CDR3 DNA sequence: TGCGCCAGCAGCTTGGTCGGCACAGATACGCAGTATTTT.

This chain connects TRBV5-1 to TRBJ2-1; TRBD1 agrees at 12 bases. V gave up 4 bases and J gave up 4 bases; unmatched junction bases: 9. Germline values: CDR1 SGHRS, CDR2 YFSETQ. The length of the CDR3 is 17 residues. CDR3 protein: CASSRNLGQGAYNEQFF. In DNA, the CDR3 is TGCGCCAGCAGCCGAAATTTGGGACAGGGGGCTTACAATGAGCAGTTCTTC.

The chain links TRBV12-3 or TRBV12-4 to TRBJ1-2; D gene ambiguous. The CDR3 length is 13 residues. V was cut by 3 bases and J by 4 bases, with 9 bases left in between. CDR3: CASSFSHSYGYTF. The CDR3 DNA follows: TGTGCCAGCAGTTTTAGTCACAGCTATGGCTACACCTTC.

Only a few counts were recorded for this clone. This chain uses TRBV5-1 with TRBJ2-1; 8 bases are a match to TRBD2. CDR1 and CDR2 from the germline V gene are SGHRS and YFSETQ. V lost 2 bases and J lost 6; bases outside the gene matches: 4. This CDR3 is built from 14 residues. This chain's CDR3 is CASSLTSGLNEQFF. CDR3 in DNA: TGCGCCAGCAGCTTAACTAGCGGCCTCAATGAGCAGTTCTTC.

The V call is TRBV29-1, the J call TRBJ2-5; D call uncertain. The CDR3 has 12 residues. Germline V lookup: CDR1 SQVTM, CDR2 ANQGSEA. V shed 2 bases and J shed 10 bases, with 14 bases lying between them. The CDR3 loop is CSVERSRWSQYF. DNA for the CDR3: TGCAGCGTTGAAAGGTCACGGTGGAGCCAGTACTTC.

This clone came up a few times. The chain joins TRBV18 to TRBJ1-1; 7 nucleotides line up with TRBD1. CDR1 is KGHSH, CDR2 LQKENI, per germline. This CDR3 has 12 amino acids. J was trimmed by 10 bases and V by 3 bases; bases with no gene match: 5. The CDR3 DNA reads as TGTGCCAGCTCACCCGACAGGGTACGAGCTTTCTTT. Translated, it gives CASSPDRVRAFF.

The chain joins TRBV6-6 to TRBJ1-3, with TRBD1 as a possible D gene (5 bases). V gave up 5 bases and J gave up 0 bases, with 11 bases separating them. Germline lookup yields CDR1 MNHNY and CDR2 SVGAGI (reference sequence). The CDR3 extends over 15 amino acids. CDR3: CASSPDSYSGNTIYF. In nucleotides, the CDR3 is TGTGCCAGCAGTCCAGACAGTTACTCTGGAAACACCATATATTTT.

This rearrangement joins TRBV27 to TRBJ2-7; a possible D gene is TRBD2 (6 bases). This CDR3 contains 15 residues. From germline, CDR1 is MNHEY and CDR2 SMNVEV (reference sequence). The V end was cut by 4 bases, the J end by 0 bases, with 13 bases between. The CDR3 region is CASSSREGVSYEQYF. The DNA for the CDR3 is TGTGCCAGCAGTTCGCGGGAAGGAGTCTCCTACGAGCAGTACTTC.

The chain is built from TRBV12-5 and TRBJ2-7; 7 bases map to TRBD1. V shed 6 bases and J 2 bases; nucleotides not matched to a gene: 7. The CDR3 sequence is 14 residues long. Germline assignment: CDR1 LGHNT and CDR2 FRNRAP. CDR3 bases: TGTGCTAGTGGCCTTGGCAGGGGGACCTACGAGCAGTACTTC. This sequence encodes CASGLGRGTYEQYF. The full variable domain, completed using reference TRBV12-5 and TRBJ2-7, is DARVTQTPRHKVTEMGQEVTMRCQPILGHNTVFWYRQTMMQGLELLAYFRNRAPLDDSGMPKDRFSAEMPDATLATLKIQPSEPRDSAVYFCASGLGRGTYEQYFGPGTRLTVT.

The CDR3 nucleotides read TGTGCCAGCAGCAATTCACGGACAGGGGGTACGATTTATGAAAAACTGTTTTTT. As protein: CASSNSRTGGTIYEKLFF. This sequence joins TRBV21-1 and TRBJ1-4; TRBD1 is the table's D call and was not checked against the DNA. TRBV21-1 is a recognized pseudogene. This CDR3 region has 18 residues.

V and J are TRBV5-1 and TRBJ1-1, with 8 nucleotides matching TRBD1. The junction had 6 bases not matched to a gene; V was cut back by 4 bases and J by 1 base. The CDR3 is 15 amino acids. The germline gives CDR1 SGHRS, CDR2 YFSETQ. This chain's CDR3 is CASSLQGGQNTEAFF. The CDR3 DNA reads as TGCGCCAGCAGCCTACAGGGGGGGCAGAACACTGAAGCTTTCTTT.

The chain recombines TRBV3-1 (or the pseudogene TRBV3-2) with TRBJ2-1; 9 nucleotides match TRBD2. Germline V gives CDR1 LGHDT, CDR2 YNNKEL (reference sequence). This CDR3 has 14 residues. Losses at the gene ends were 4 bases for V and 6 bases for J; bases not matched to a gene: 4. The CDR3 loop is CASSLAGVRNEQFF. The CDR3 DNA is TGTGCCAGCAGCCTAGCGGGAGTTCGCAATGAGCAGTTCTTC.

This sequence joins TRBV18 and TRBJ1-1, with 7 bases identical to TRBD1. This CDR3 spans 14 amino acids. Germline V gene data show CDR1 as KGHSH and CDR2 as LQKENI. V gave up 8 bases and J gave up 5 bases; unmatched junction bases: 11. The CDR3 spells CASTTTGSGTEAFF. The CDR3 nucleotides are TGTGCCAGCACAACGACAGGGTCGGGTACTGAAGCTTTCTTT.